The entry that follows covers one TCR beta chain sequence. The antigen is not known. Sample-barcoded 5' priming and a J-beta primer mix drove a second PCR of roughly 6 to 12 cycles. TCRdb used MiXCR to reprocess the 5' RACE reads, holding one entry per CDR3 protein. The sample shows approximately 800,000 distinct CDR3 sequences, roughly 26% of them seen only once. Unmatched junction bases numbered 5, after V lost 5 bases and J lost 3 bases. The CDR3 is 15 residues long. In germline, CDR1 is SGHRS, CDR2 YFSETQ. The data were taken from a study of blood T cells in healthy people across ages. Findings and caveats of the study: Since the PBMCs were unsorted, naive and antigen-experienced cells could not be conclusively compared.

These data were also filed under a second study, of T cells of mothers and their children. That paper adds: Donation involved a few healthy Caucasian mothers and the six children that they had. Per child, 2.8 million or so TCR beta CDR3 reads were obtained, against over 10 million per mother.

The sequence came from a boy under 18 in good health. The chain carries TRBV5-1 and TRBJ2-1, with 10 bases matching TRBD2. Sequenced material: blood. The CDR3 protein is CASSWGTSVYNEQFF. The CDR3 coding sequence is TGCGCCAGCAGTTGGGGGACTAGCGTCTACAATGAGCAGTTCTTC.